The 13 T cell receptor beta chains below were found in one sample sequenced in a study of blood T cell repertoires in COVID-19. Profiled with immunoSEQ multiplex PCR; TCRdb holds only in-frame clones, not every one. The table includes over 200,000 clones, around nine tenths detected once. Sample: peripheral blood. The source of these receptors is a man aged 40-55 years with acute or convalescent COVID-19.

The rearrangement links TRBV6-1 to TRBJ1-1, with TRBD1 matching over 8 bases. CDR1 is MNHNS and CDR2 is SASEGT in the germline V gene. V dropped 0 bases and J dropped 2; count of bases not matched to a gene: 5. CDR3 length: 16 amino acids. The CDR3 region has the DNA TGTGCCAGCAGTGAAGCACCCACAGGGGGAAACACTGAAGCTTTCTTT. Protein: CASSEAPTGGNTEAFF.

This chain links TRBV27 with TRBJ2-7, with TRBD2 matching over 8 bases. This CDR3 contains 15 residues. Germline CDR1 MNHEY, CDR2 SMNVEV (reference sequence). The V segment lost 5 bases and the J segment 6 bases; nucleotides outside the gene matches: 12. The CDR3 spells CASSPSREALSEQYF. The CDR3 DNA reads as TGTGCCAGCAGTCCCTCGCGGGAGGCCCTCTCCGAGCAGTACTTC.

The J gene is TRBJ2-7, the V gene TRBV11-1, with TRBD1 matching over 7 bases. CDR1 and CDR2 from the germline V gene are SGHAT and FQDESV (reference sequence). Trimming at V came to 4 bases and at J to 3 bases, leaving 3 bases not matched to a gene. This CDR3 is built from 13 residues. CDR3 amino acids: CASSSDRVYEQYF. CDR3 nucleotides: TGTGCCAGCAGCTCCGACAGGGTCTACGAGCAGTACTTC.

The chain employs TRBV14 and TRBJ1-3, with D hard to call. V shed 4 bases and J shed 2 bases, with 15 bases lying between them. The CDR3 runs 16 residues. CDR1 is SGHDN, CDR2 FVKESK, per germline. The CDR3 DNA sequence: TGTGCCAGCAGCCCGTCGGGAGGGCGAGCTGGAAACACCATATATTTT. Translation gives CASSPSGGRAGNTIYF.

This sequence joins TRBV6-6 and TRBJ1-2; D not certain. V lost 5 bases to trimming and J lost 8 bases, with 21 bases between them. The V gene's germline CDR1 is MNHNY and CDR2 SVGAGI (reference sequence). This CDR3 spans 15 amino acids. CDR3 sequence: CASSHLIGSSGGYTF. The CDR3 DNA is TGTGCCAGCAGTCATCTCATTGGTTCATCGGGAGGCTACACCTTC.

The chain joins TRBV14 to TRBJ1-4; D is perhaps TRBD1 (5 bases). V dropped 4 bases and J dropped 6 bases, with 15 bases sitting between them. Germline CDR1 is SGHDN and CDR2 is FVKESK. There are 15 residues in the CDR3. The CDR3 region is CASSRPGSGYEKLFF. The DNA of the CDR3 is TGTGCCAGCAGCCGACCGGGCTCAGGGTATGAAAAACTGTTTTTT.

The V and J genes are TRBV9 and TRBJ2-2, with 7 bases matching TRBD2. J was trimmed by 3 bases and V by 0 bases; bases with no gene match: 5. CDR1 is SGDLS, CDR2 YYNGEE, per germline. The CDR3 consists of 16 residues. CDR3 region: CASSVAGGLDTGELFF. DNA of the CDR3: TGTGCCAGCAGCGTAGCGGGGGGATTGGACACCGGGGAGCTGTTTTTT. The whole variable domain, filled in from reference TRBV9 and TRBJ2-2, reads DSGVTQTPKHLITATGQRVTLRCSPRSGDLSVYWYQQSLDQGLQFLIQYYNGEERAKGNILERFSAQQFPDLHSELNLSSLELGDSALYFCASSVAGGLDTGELFFGEGSRLTVL.

The V call is TRBV27, the J call TRBJ1-6; TRBD1 aligns across 7 bases. V lost 9 bases to trimming and J lost 2 bases; unmatched junction nucleotides: 4. Germline lookup yields CDR1 MNHEY and CDR2 SMNVEV (reference sequence). This CDR3 comprises 14 residues. The CDR3 DNA follows: TGTGCCAGTACCACAGGGGCCTATAATTCACCCCTCCACTTT. Translated, it gives CASTTGAYNSPLHF.

This clone appeared once. The rearrangement joins TRBV27 to TRBJ2-7; 13 nucleotides match TRBD2. The CDR3 has 16 residues. With 4 bases clipped from V and 2 bases from J, the junction kept 5 bases outside the gene matches. Germline assignment: CDR1 MNHEY and CDR2 SMNVEV (reference sequence). CDR3 in amino acids: CASSSGLAGLAYEQYF. CDR3 sequence (DNA): TGTGCCAGCAGTTCGGGACTAGCGGGACTTGCCTACGAGCAGTACTTC.

This clone appeared a few times. V usage is TRBV5-4 and J usage is TRBJ2-1; no firm D call. This CDR3 comprises 12 residues. Germline-derived CDR1 and CDR2 are SGHNT and YYREEE (reference sequence). Trimming took off 4 bases at V and 5 bases at J, with 7 bases between the two ends. The CDR3 spells CASSRQDNEQFF. The CDR3, as DNA: TGTGCCAGCAGCCGGCAGGACAATGAGCAGTTCTTC.

The chain carries TRBV4-3 and TRBJ2-5; D call uncertain. The CDR3 runs 14 residues. Looked up from germline, CDR1 is LGHNA and CDR2 is YSLEER. Trimming took 5 bases from V and 5 from J, leaving 15 bases between them. The CDR3 region is CASSSRLNGETQYF. CDR3 in DNA: TGCGCCAGCAGCTCCCGGTTAAACGGGGAGACCCAGTACTTC.

This clone was detected only once. The CDR3 is CASSLAGRSPLHF. CDR3 in DNA: TGCGCCAGCAGCTTGGCCGGGAGGTCACCCCTCCACTTT. The chain recombines TRBV5-1 with TRBJ1-6; D ambiguous. Germline loops: CDR1 SGHRS, CDR2 YFSETQ. The CDR3 consists of 13 residues. Deletions cut 0 bases from V and 10 bases from J, with 8 bases between.

V and J are TRBV28 and TRBJ2-2; 10 bases agree with TRBD1. Per germline, CDR1 MDHEN and CDR2 SYDVKM. The CDR3 totals 15 residues. Germline trimming cut 3 bases from V and 3 bases from J; bases unmatched to any gene: 1. CDR3 sequence: CASSLGTGDTGELFF. CDR3 sequence (DNA): TGTGCCAGCAGTTTGGGGACAGGGGACACCGGGGAGCTGTTTTTT.